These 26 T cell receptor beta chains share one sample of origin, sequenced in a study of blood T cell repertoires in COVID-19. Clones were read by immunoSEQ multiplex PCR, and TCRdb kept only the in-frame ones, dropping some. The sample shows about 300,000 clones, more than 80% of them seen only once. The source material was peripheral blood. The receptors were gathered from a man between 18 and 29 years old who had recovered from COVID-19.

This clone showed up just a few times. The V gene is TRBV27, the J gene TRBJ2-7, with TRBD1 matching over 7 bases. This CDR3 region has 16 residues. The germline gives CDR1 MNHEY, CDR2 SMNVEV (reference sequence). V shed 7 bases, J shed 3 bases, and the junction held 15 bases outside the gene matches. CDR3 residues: CASNPTPDRSYYEQYF. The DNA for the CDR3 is TGTGCCAGCAACCCCACCCCGGACAGGAGCTACTACGAGCAGTACTTC.

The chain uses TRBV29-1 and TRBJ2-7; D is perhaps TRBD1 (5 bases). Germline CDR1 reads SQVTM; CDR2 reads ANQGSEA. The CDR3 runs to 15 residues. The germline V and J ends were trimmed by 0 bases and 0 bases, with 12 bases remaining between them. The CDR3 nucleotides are TGCAGCGTTGAAGATAGGCCAGGGAACTCCTACGAGCAGTACTTC. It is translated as CSVEDRPGNSYEQYF.

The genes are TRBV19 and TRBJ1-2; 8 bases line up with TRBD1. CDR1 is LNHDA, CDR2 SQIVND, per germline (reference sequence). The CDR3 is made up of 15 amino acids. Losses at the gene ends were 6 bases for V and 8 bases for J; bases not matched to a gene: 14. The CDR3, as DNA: TGTGCCAGTAGATCGGGAAAACAGGGGGTTCGGGGCTACACCTTC. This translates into CASRSGKQGVRGYTF.

In nucleotides, the CDR3 is TGTGCCAGCAGTAGGGGGACAGGGTTGGGTACTGAAGCTTTCTTT. Its translation is CASSRGTGLGTEAFF. The rearrangement uses TRBV6-5 and TRBJ1-1; 9 bases line up with TRBD1. CDR1 MNHEY and CDR2 SVGAGI come from the germline V gene. This CDR3 comprises 15 residues. V was clipped by 5 bases and J by 5 bases; unmatched bases: 9.

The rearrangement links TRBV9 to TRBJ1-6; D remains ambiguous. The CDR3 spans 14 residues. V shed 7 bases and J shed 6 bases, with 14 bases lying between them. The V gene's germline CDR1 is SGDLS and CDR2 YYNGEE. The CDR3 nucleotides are TGTGCCAGCGCTGGCCAAGGGAGTAATTCACCCCTCCACTTT. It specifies CASAGQGSNSPLHF. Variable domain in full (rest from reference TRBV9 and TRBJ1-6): DSGVTQTPKHLITATGQRVTLRCSPRSGDLSVYWYQQSLDQGLQFLIQYYNGEERAKGNILERFSAQQFPDLHSELNLSSLELGDSALYFCASAGQGSNSPLHFGNGTRLTVT.

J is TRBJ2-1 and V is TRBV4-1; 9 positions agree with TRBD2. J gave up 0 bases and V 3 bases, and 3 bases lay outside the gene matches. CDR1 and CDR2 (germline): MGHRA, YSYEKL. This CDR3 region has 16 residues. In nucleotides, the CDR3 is TGCGCCAGCAGCCATTATAGCGGGAGCTCCTACAATGAGCAGTTCTTC. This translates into CASSHYSGSSYNEQFF.

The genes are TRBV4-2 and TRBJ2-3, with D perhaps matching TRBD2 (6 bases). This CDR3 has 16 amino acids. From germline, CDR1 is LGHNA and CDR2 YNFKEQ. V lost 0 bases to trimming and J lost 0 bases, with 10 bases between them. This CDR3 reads CASSQDWRESTDTQYF. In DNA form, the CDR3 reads TGTGCCAGCAGCCAAGACTGGAGGGAGAGCACAGATACGCAGTATTTT.

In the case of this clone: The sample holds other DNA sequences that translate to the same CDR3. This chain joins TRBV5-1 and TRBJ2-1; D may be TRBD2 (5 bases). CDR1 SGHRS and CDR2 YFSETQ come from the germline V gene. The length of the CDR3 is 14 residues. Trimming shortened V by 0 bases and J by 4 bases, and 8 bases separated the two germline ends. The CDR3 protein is CASSLVGGYNEQFF. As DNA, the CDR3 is TGCGCCAGCAGCTTGGTAGGCGGGTACAATGAGCAGTTCTTC.

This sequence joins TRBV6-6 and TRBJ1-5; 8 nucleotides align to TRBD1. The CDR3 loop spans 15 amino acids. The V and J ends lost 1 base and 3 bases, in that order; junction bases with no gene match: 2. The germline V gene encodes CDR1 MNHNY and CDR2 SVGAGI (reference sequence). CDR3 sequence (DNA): TGTGCCAGCAGTTACTTGGACAGGGCCAATCAGCCCCAGCATTTT. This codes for CASSYLDRANQPQHF.

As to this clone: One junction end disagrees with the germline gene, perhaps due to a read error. The chain's CDR3 is CASSQGQNEKLFF. In DNA, the CDR3 is TGTGCCAGCAGTCAAGGACAGAATGAAAAACTGTTTTTT. The V call is TRBV3-1 (or the pseudogene TRBV3-2), the J call TRBJ1-4; D is possibly TRBD1 (6 bases). The CDR3 has 13 residues. Germline CDR1 is LGHDT and CDR2 is YNNKEL (reference sequence).

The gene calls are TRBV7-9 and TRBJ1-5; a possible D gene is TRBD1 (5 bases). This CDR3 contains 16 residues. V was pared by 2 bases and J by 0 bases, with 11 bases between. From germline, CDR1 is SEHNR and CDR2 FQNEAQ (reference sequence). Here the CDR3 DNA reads TGTGCCAGCAGCTTATGGGCAGGGTCTAGCAATCAGCCCCAGCATTTT. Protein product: CASSLWAGSSNQPQHF.

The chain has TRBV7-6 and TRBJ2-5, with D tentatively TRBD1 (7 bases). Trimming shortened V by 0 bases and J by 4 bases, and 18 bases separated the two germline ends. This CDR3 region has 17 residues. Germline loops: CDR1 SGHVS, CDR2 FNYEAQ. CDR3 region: CASSLAPVGQGGETQYF. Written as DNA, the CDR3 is TGTGCCAGCAGCTTAGCGCCCGTGGGGCAGGGGGGAGAGACCCAGTACTTC.

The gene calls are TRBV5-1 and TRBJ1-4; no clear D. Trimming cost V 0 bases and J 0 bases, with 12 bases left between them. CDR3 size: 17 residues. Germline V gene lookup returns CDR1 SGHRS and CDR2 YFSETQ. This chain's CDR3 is CASSLGTGSATNEKLFF. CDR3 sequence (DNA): TGCGCCAGCAGCTTGGGTACGGGTTCGGCAACTAATGAAAAACTGTTTTTT. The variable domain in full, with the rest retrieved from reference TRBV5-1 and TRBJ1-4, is KAGVTQTPRYLIKTRGQQVTLSCSPISGHRSVSWYQQTPGQGLQFLFEYFSETQRNKGNFPGRFSGRQFSNSRSEMNVSTLELGDSALYLCASSLGTGSATNEKLFFGSGTQLSVL.

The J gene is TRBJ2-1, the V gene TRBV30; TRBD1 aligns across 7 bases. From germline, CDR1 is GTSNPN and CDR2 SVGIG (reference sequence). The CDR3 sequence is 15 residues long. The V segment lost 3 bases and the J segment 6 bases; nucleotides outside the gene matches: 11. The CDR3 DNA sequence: TGTGCCTGGAGCGATACAGGGGCTGGAGGCAATGAGCAGTTCTTC. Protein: CAWSDTGAGGNEQFF.

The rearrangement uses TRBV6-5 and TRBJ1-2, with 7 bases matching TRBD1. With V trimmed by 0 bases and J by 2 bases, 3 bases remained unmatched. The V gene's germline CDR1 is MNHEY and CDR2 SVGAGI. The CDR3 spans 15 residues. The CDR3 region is CASSYSSDRNYGYTF. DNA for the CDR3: TGTGCCAGCAGTTACTCATCGGACAGGAACTATGGCTACACCTTC.

CDR3 coding DNA: TGTGCCAGTAGTGACAGACTAGCGGGTCATAGCACAGATACGCAGTATTTT. Amino acid sequence: CASSDRLAGHSTDTQYF. The V gene is TRBV19, the J gene TRBJ2-3; 10 bases line up with TRBD2. The CDR3 covers 17 residues. Germline V gene lookup returns CDR1 LNHDA and CDR2 SQIVND (reference sequence). The V gene end was trimmed by 5 bases and the J gene end by 0 bases; junction bases not matched to a gene: 8.

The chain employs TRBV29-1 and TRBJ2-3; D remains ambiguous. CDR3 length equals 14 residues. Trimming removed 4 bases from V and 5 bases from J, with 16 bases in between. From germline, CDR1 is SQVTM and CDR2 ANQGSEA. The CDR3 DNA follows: TGCAGCGTTGTCGTGGGCTATAACTTAGATACGCAGTATTTT. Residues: CSVVVGYNLDTQYF.

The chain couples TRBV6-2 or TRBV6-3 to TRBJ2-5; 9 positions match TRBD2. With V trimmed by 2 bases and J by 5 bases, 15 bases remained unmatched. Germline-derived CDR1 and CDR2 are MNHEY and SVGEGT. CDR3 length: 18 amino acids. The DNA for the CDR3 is TGTGCCAGCAGTTACACCCTGGCTAGCGGGGCCTCAAGGGAGACCCAGTACTTC. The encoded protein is CASSYTLASGASRETQYF.

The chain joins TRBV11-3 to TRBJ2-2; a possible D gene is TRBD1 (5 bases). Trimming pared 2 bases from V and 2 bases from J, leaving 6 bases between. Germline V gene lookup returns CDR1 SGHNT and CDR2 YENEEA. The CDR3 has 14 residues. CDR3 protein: CASSLRGNTGELFF. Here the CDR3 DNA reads TGTGCCAGCAGCTTAAGGGGAAACACCGGGGAGCTGTTTTTT.

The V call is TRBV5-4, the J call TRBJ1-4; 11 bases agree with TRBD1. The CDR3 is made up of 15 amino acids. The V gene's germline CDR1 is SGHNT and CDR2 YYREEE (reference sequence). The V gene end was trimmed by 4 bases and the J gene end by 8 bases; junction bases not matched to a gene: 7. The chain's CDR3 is CASSAPGTGGEKLFF. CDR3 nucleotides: TGTGCCAGCAGCGCCCCCGGGACAGGGGGGGAAAAACTGTTTTTT.

The CDR3 protein is CASSPTRIGTSYEQYF. The CDR3 coding sequence is TGCGCCAGCAGCCCCACGCGTATCGGGACTTCCTACGAGCAGTACTTC. The V call is TRBV4-3, the J call TRBJ2-7; weak D call: TRBD2 (6 bases). Germline CDR1 LGHNA, CDR2 YSLEER. This CDR3 is 16 amino acids long. Trimming removed 4 bases at V and 1 base at J, with 17 bases between.

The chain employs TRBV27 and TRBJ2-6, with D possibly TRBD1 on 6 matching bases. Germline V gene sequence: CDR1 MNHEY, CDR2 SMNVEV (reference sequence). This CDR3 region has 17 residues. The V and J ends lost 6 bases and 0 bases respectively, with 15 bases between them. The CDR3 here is CASRRQGPYSGANVLTF. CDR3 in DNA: TGTGCCAGCAGAAGGCAGGGGCCATACTCTGGGGCCAACGTCCTGACTTTC.

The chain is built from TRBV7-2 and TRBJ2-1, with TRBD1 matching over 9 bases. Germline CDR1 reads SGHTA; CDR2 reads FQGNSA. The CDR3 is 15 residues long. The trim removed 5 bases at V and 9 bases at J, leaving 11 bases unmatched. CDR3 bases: TGTGCCAGCAGCGCGCCGGGACAGGGATTATTTGAGCAGTTCTTC. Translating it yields CASSAPGQGLFEQFF.

CDR3 loop: CSASSRLATAGSYNEQFF. The CDR3, as DNA: TGCAGTGCTAGTTCGAGACTAGCGACCGCGGGATCCTACAATGAGCAGTTCTTC. The V and J genes are TRBV20-1 and TRBJ2-1; 8 bases align to TRBD2. The CDR3 is made up of 18 amino acids. The V gene's germline CDR1 is DFQATT and CDR2 SNEGSKA (reference sequence). V shed 3 bases and J 1 base; nucleotides not matched to a gene: 14.

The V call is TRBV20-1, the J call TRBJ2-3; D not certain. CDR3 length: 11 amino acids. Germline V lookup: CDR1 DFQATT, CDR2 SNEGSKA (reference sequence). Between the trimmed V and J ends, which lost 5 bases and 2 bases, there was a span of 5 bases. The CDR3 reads CSAANTDTQYF. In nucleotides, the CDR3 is TGCAGTGCTGCGAACACAGATACGCAGTATTTT.

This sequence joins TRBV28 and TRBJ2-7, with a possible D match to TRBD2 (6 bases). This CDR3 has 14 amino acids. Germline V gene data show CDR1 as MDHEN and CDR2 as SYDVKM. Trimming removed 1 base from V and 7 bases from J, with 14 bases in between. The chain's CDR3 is CASSLYSLAGEQYF. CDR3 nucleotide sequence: TGTGCCAGCAGTTTATACTCATTGGCGGGGGAGCAGTACTTC.